This is a list of T cell receptor beta chains from one sample in a study of blood T cell repertoires in COVID-19. TCRdb's copy holds only in-frame clones and misses some; the assay was immunoSEQ multiplex PCR. The profile shows about 140,000 clones, roughly 90% of them singletons. The sequenced sample was peripheral blood. The source of these receptors is a human donor with COVID-19, enrolled during active disease. The donor label of this sample is uncertain. Both conserved end residues are part of each CDR3. The D gene is left open where the match is weak. Not every row has a clone size; where given, it reads once, few, many or a size class.

TRBV4-1,TRBD1,TRBJ1-1,.,TGCGCCAGCAGCCTGGGACAGATGAACACTGAAGCTTTCTTT,CASSLGQMNTEAFF
TRBV5-1,.,TRBJ2-5,.,TGCGCCAGCAGCTTGCGGGTTGGAGAGACCCAGTACTTC,CASSLRVGETQYF
TRBV4-1,.,TRBJ2-3,.,TGCGCCAGCAGCGAATTCTCGCGGGGACTCACAGATACGCAGTATTTT,CASSEFSRGLTDTQYF
TRBV6-5,.,TRBJ1-1,.,TGTGCCAGCATGCGGGACGTAGGGAGGAACACTGAAGCTTTCTTT,CASMRDVGRNTEAFF
TRBV19,.,TRBJ1-1,.,TGTGCCAGTAGTACAGGTTCGTGGGCTGAAGCTTTCTTT,CASSTGSWAEAFF
TRBV11-3,.,TRBJ2-7,.,TGTGCCAGCAGCCCCGGGGAGAACGAGCAGTACTTC,CASSPGENEQYF
TRBV19,.,TRBJ2-7,.,TGTGCCAGTAGTCTCCAGGTAGGGGTCTACGAGCAGTACTTC,CASSLQVGVYEQYF
TRBV13,TRBD1,TRBJ2-5,once,TGTGCCAGCAGCTCGTCCGGGACAGGGGGCGCGAAGACCCAGTACTTC,CASSSSGTGGAKTQYF
TRBV5-5,TRBD2,TRBJ2-7,.,TGTGCCAGCAGCTTGTTGGACCCCTGGAGCGGGGGGGGCTACGAGCAGTACTTC,CASSLLDPWSGGGYEQYF
TRBV19,.,TRBJ2-3,.,TGTGCCAGCGGTGGGCAGAGCACAGATACGCAGTATTTT,CASGGQSTDTQYF
TRBV5-1,.,TRBJ2-1,.,TGCGCCAGCAGCCCCCTGAGCTCCTACAATGAGCAGTTCTTC,CASSPLSSYNEQFF
TRBV24-1,.,TRBJ1-2,.,TGTGCCACCAGTGAGGACTCAGCCTATGGCTACACCTTC,CATSEDSAYGYTF
TRBV7-3,TRBD1,TRBJ1-6,.,TGTGCCAGCAGCAGGTCAACAGGGGATCCCCTCCACTTT,CASSRSTGDPLHF
TRBV5-1,TRBD1,TRBJ1-1,.,TGCGCCAGCAGCTTCGGGGACAGGGGGAACACTGAAGCTTTCTTT,CASSFGDRGNTEAFF
TRBV14,TRBD2,TRBJ2-7,.,TGTGCCAGCAGCCCACCGGGACTAGGGGACTACGAGCAGTACTTC,CASSPPGLGDYEQYF
TRBV7-9,TRBD1,TRBJ1-4,.,TGTGCCAGCAGCTCAAAACATGGGACAGATAATGAAAAACTGTTTTTT,CASSSKHGTDNEKLFF
TRBV13,TRBD1,TRBJ2-1,once,TGTGCCAGCAGCTGGGGACAGGCGTACAATGAGCAGTTCTTC,CASSWGQAYNEQFF
TRBV5-6,.,TRBJ1-2,.,TGTGCCAGCACTATGGGAGACCGGGGTTGGTATGGCTACACCTTC,CASTMGDRGWYGYTF
TRBV4-2,TRBD1,TRBJ2-6,few,TGTGCCAGCAGCCAACTGACAGGGTCTGGGGCCAACGTCCTGACTTTC,CASSQLTGSGANVLTF
TRBV18,TRBD1,TRBJ2-2,.,TGTGCCAGCTCACCGGGACAGGGGAGTACCGGGGAGCTGTTTTTT,CASSPGQGSTGELFF
TRBV11-2,.,TRBJ2-1,.,TGTGCCAGCAGCTTAGATCGTTCCAGGGGCGATGAGCAGTTCTTC,CASSLDRSRGDEQFF
TRBV18,TRBD2,TRBJ2-2,.,TGTGCCAGCTCACCTTCCCAGCGGGGTAACACCGGGGAGCTGTTTTTT,CASSPSQRGNTGELFF